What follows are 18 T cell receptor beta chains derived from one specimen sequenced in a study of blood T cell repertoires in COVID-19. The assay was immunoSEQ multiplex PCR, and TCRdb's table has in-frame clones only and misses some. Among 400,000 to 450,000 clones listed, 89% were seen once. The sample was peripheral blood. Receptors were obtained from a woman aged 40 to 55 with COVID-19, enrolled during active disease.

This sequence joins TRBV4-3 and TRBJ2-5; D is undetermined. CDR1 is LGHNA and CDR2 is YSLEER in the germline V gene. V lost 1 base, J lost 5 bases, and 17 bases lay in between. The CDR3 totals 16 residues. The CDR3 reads CASSQVPLCVRETQYF. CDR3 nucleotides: TGCGCCAGCAGCCAAGTCCCCCTTTGTGTACGGGAGACCCAGTACTTC.

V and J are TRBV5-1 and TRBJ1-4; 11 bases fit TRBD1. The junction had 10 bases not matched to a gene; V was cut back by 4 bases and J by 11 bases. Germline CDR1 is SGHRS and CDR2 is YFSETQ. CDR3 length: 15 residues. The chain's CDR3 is CASSLRDRGADKLFF. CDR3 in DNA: TGCGCCAGCAGCCTCCGGGACAGGGGGGCCGATAAACTGTTTTTT.

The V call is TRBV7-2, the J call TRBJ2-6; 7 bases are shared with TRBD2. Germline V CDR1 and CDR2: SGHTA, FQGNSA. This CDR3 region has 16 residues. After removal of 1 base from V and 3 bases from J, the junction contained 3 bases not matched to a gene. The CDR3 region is CASSLGAGLGANVLTF. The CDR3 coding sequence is TGTGCCAGCAGCTTAGGAGCGGGGCTTGGGGCCAACGTCCTGACTTTC.

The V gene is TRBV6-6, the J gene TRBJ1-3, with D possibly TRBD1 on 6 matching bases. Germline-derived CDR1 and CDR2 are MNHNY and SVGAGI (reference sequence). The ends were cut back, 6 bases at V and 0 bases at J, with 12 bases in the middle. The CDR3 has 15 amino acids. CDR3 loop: CASRDRTFSGNTIYF. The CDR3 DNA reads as TGTGCCAGCAGGGACAGAACCTTCTCTGGAAACACCATATATTTT.

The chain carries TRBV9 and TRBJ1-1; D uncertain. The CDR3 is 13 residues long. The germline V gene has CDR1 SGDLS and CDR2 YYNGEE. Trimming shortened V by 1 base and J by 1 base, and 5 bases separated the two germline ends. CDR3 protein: CASSVSWNTEAFF. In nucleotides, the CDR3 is TGTGCCAGCAGCGTATCCTGGAACACTGAAGCTTTCTTT.

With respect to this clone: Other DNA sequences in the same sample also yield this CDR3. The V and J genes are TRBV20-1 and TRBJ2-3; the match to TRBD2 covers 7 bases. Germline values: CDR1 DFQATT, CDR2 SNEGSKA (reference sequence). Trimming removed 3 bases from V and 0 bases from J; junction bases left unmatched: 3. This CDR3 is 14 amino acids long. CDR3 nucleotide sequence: TGCAGTGCTAGTGGGCGGGGGAGCACAGATACGCAGTATTTT. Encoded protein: CSASGRGSTDTQYF.

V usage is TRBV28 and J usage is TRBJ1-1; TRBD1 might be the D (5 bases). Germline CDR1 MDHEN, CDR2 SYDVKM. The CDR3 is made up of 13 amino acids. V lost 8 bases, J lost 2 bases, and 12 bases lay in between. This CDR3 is CASGAGVNTEAFF. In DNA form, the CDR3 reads TGTGCCAGCGGGGCGGGGGTCAACACTGAAGCTTTCTTT.

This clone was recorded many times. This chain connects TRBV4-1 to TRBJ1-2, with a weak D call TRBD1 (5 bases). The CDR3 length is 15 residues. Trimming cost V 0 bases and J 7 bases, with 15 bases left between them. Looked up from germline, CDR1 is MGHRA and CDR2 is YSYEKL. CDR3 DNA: TGCGCCAGCAGCCAAGAAGGAGGGACGGAGGGTGGCTACACCTTC. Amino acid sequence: CASSQEGGTEGGYTF.

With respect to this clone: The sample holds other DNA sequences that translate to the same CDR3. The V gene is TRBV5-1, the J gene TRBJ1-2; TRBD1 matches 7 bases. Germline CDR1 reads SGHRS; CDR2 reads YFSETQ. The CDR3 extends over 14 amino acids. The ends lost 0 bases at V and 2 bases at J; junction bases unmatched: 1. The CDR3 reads CASSLDRGNYGYTF. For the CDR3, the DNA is TGCGCCAGCAGCTTGGACAGGGGCAACTATGGCTACACCTTC. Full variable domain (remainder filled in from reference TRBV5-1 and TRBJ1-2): KAGVTQTPRYLIKTRGQQVTLSCSPISGHRSVSWYQQTPGQGLQFLFEYFSETQRNKGNFPGRFSGRQFSNSRSEMNVSTLELGDSALYLCASSLDRGNYGYTFGSGTRLTVV.

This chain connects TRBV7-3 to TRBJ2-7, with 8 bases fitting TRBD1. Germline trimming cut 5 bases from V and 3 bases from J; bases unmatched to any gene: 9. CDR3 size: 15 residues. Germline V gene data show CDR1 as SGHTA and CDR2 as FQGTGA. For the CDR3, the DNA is TGTGCCAGCAGCAAAGAGACAGGGGAAGTCTACGAGCAGTACTTC. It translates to CASSKETGEVYEQYF.

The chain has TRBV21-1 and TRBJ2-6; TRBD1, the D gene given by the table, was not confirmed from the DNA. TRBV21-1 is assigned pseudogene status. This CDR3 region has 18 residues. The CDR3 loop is CASSKPATALSGANVLTF. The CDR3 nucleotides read TGTGCCAGCAGCAAACCGGCGACAGCCCTCTCTGGGGCCAACGTCCTGACTTTC.

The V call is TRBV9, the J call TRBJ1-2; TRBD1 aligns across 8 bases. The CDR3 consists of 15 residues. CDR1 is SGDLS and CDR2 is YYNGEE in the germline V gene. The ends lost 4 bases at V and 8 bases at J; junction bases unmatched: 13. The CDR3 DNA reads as TGTGCCAGCAGCCCCACAGGGGGAAAAGCAAGAGGCTACACCTTC. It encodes CASSPTGGKARGYTF.

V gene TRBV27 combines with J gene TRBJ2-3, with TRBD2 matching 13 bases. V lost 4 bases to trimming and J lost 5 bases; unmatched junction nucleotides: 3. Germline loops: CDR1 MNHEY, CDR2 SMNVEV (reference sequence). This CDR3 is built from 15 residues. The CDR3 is CASSSWTSGRDTQYF. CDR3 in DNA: TGTGCCAGCAGTTCCTGGACTAGCGGGAGAGATACGCAGTATTTT.

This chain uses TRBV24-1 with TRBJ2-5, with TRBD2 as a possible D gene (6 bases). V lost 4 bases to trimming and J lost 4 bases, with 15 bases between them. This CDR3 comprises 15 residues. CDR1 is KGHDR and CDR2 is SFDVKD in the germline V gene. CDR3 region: CATSDFGLGGETQYF. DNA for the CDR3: TGTGCCACCAGTGACTTTGGTCTGGGAGGAGAGACCCAGTACTTC.

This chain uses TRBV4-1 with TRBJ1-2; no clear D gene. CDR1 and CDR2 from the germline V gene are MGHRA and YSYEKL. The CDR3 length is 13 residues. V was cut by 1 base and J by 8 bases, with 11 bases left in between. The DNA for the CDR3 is TGCGCCAGCAGCCAAGGAATGGAGACGGGCTACACCTTC. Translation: CASSQGMETGYTF.

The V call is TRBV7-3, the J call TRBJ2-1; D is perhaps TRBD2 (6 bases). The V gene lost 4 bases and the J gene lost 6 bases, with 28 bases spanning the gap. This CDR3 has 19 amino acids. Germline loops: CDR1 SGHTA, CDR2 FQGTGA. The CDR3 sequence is CASSSPRGLGGGSGNEQFF. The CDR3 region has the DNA TGTGCCAGCAGCTCTCCCCGAGGGTTGGGAGGAGGTAGTGGCAATGAGCAGTTCTTC.

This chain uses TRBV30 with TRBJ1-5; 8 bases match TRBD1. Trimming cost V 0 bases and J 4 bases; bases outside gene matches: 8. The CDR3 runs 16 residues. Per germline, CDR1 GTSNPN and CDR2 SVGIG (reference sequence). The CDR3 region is CAWSVTGQGYNQPQHF. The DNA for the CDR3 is TGTGCCTGGAGTGTAACCGGACAGGGTTATAATCAGCCCCAGCATTTT.

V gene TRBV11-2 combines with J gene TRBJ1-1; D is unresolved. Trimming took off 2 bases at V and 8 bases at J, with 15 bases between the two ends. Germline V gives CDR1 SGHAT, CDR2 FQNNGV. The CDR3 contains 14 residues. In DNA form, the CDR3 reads TGTGCCAGCAGCTTACATGATGGTCTCCGGGAAGCTTTCTTT. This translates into CASSLHDGLREAFF.